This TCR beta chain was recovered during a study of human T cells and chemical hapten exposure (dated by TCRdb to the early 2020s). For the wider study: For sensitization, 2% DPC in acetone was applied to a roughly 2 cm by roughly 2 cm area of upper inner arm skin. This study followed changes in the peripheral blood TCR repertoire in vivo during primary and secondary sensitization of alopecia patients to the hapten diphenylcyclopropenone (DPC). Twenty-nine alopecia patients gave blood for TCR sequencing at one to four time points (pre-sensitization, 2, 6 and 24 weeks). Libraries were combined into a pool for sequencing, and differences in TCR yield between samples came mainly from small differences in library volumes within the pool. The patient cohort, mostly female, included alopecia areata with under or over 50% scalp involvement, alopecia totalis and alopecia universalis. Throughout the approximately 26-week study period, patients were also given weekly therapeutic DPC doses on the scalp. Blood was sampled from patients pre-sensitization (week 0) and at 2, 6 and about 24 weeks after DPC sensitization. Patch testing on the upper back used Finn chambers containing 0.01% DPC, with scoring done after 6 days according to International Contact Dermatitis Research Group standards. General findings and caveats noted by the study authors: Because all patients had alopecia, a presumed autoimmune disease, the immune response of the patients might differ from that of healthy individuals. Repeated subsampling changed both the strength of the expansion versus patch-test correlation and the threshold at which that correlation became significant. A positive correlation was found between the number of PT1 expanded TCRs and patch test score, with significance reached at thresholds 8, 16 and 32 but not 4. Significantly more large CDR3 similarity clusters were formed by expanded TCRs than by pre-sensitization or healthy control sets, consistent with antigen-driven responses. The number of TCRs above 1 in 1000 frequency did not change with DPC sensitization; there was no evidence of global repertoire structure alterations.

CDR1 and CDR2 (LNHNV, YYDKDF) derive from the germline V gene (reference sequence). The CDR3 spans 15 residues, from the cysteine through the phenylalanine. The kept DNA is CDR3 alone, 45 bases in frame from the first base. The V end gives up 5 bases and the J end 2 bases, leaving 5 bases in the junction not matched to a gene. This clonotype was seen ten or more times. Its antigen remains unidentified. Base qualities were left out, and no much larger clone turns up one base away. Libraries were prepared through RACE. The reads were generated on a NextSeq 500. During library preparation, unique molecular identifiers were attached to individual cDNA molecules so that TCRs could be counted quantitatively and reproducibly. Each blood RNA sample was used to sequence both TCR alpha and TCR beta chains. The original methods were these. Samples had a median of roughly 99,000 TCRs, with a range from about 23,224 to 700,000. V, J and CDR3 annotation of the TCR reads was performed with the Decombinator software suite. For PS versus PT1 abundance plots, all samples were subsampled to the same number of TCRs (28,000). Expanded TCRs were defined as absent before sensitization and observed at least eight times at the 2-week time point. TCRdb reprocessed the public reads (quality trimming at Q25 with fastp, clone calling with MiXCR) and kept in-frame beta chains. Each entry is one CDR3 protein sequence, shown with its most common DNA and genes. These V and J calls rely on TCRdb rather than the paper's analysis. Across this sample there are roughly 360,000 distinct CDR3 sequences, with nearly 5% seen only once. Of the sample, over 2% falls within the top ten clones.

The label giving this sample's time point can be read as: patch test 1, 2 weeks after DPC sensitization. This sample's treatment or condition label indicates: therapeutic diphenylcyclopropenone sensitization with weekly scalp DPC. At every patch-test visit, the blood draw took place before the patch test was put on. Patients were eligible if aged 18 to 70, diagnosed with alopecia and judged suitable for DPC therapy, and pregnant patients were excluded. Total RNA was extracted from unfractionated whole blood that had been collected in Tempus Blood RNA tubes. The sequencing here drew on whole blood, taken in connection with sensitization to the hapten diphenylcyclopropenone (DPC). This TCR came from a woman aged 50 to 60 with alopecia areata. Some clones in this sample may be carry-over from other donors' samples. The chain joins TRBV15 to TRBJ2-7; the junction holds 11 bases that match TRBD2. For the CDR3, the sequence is CATSVGLAGTYEQYF. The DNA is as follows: TGTGCCACCAGCGTAGGACTAGCGGGTACCTACGAGCAGTACTTC.